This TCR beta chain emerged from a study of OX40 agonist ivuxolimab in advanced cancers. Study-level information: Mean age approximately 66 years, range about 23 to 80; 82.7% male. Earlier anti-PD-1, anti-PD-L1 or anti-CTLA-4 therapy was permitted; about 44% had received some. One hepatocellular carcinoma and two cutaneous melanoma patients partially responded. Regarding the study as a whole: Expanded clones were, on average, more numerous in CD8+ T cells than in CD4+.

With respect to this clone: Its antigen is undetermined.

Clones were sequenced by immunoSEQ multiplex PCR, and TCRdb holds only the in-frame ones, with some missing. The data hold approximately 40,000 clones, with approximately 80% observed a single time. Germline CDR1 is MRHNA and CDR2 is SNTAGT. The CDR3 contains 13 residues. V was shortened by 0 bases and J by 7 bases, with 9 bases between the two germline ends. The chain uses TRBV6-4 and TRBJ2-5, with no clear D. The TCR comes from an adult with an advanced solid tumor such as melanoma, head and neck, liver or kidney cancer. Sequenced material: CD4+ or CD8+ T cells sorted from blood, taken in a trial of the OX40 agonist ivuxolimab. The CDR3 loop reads CASSDSLYGTQYF. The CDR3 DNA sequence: TGTGCCAGCAGTGACTCGCTATACGGGACCCAGTACTTC.